A single sample is the source of the 3 T cell receptor beta chains below, sequenced in a study of blood T cell repertoires in COVID-19. Method: immunoSEQ multiplex PCR; TCRdb's copy keeps in-frame clones and lacks some. The data contain roughly 110,000 clones, over 80% of them singletons. The sample comprised peripheral blood. These receptors all come from a woman between 70 and 85 years old with acute or convalescent COVID-19.

The chain uses TRBV3-1 (or the pseudogene TRBV3-2) and TRBJ1-2; maybe TRBD1 (5 bases). Germline V gene data show CDR1 as LGHDT and CDR2 as YNNKEL (reference sequence). This CDR3 is built from 13 residues. Trimming took 8 bases from V and 5 from J, leaving 15 bases between them. The CDR3 spells CASSSGTAYGYTF. For the CDR3, the DNA is TGTGCCAGCTCAAGCGGGACGGCGTATGGCTACACCTTC.

V usage is TRBV12-3 or TRBV12-4 and J usage is TRBJ1-1; D is unclear. The germline V and J ends were trimmed by 2 bases and 8 bases, with 9 bases remaining between them. CDR3 length: 12 residues. In DNA, the CDR3 is TGTGCCAGCAGTTTAACGGGGATCGAAGCTTTCTTT. Residues: CASSLTGIEAFF.

The chain has TRBV3-1 (or the pseudogene TRBV3-2) and TRBJ1-2, with TRBD1 matching 7 bases. The CDR3 is made up of 13 amino acids. Trimming cost V 4 bases and J 8 bases; bases outside gene matches: 7. Germline loops: CDR1 LGHDT, CDR2 YNNKEL (reference sequence). Here the CDR3 reads CASSLDRGGGYTF. The CDR3 coding sequence is TGTGCCAGCAGCCTTGATAGAGGGGGCGGCTACACCTTC.